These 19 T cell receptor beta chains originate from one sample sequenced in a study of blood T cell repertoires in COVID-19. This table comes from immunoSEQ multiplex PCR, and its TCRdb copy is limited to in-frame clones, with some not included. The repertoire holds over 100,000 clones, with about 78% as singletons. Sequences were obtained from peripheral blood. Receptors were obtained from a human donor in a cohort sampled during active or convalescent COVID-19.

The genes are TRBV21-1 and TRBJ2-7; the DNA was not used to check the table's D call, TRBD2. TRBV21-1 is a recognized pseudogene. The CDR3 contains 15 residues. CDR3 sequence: CASSKGAGGLDEQYF. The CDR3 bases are TGTGCCAGCAGCAAAGGGGCGGGAGGGCTGGACGAGCAGTACTTC.

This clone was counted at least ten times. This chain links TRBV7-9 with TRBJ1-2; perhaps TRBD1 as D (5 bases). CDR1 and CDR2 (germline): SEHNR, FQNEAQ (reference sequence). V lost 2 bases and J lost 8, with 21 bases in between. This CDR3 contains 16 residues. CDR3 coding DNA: TGTGCCAGCAGCTTACTCGAACCAGGGTTTGGGCCGGGCTACACCTTC. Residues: CASSLLEPGFGPGYTF.

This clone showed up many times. The CDR3 loop reads CASSSLAGGPGLAEQFF. The CDR3 DNA reads as TGTGCCAGTAGTAGCCTAGCGGGAGGGCCGGGGTTAGCTGAGCAGTTCTTC. This chain joins TRBV19 and TRBJ2-1; the match to TRBD2 covers 12 bases. Germline assignment: CDR1 LNHDA and CDR2 SQIVND (reference sequence). The trim removed 4 bases at V and 9 bases at J, leaving 13 bases unmatched. The CDR3 consists of 17 residues.

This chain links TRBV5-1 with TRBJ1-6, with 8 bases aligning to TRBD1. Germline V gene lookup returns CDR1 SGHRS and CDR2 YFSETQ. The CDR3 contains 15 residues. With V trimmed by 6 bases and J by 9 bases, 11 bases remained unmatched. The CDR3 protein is CASKLSGGFGSPLHF. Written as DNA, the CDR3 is TGCGCCAGCAAACTTTCAGGGGGCTTTGGTTCACCCCTCCACTTT.

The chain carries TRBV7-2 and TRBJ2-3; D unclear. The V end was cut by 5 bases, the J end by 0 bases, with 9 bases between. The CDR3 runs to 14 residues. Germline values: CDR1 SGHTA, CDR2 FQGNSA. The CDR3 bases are TGTGCCAGCAGCCAACAGTCTAGCACAGATACGCAGTATTTT. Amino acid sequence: CASSQQSSTDTQYF. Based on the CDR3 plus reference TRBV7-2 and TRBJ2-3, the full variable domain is GAGVSQSPSNKVTEKGKDVELRCDPISGHTALYWYRQSLGQGLEFLIYFQGNSAPDKSGLPSDRFSAERTGGSVSTLTIQRTQQEDSAVYLCASSQQSSTDTQYFGPGTRLTVL.

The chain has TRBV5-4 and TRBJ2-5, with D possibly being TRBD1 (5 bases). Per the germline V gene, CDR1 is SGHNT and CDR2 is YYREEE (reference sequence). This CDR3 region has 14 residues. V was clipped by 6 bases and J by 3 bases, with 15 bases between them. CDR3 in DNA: TGTGCCAGCACCACCGGTGGGGCGAAAGAGACCCAGTACTTC. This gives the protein CASTTGGAKETQYF.

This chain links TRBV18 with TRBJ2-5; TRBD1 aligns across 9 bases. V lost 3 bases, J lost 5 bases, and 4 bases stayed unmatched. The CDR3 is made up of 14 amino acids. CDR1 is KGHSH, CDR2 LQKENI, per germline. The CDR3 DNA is TGTGCCAGCTCACCGACAGGGGGGAGCGAGACCCAGTACTTC. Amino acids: CASSPTGGSETQYF.

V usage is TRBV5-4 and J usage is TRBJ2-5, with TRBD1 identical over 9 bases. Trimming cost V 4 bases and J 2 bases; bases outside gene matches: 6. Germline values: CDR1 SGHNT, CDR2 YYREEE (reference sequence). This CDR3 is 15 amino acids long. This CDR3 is CASSQRDRVQETQYF. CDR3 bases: TGTGCCAGCAGCCAAAGGGACAGGGTACAAGAGACCCAGTACTTC. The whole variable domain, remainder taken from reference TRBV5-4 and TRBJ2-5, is ETGVTQSPTHLIKTRGQQVTLRCSSQSGHNTVSWYQQALGQGPQFIFQYYREEENGRGNFPPRFSGLQFPNYSSELNVNALELDDSALYLCASSQRDRVQETQYFGPGTRLLVL.

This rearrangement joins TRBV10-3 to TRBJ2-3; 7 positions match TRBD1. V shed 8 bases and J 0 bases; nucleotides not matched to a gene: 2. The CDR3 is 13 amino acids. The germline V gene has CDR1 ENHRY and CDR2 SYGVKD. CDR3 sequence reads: CAIWGQSTDTQYF. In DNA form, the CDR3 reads TGTGCCATCTGGGGACAGAGCACAGATACGCAGTATTTT.

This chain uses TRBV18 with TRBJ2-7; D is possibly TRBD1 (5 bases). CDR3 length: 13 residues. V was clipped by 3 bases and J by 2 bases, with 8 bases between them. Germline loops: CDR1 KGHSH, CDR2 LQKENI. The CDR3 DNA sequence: TGTGCCAGCTCACCTGGCAGGGCCTACGAGCAGTACTTC. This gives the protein CASSPGRAYEQYF. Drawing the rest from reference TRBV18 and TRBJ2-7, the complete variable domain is NAGVMQNPRHLVRRRGQEARLRCSPMKGHSHVYWYRQLPEEGLKFMVYLQKENIIDESGMPKERFSAEFPKEGPSILRIQQVVRGDSAAYFCASSPGRAYEQYFGPGTRLTVT.

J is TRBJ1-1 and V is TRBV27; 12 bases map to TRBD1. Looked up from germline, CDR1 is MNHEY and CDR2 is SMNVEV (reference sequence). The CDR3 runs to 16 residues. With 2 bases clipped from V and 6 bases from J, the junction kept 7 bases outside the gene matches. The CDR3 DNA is TGTGCCAGCAGTTTAGGTATCGGGACAGGGGGCCCTGAAGCTTTCTTT. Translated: CASSLGIGTGGPEAFF.

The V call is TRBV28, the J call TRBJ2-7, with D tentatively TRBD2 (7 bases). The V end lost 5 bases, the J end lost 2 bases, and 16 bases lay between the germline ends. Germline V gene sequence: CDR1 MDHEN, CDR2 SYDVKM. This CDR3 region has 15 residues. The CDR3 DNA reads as TGTGCCAGCAGTGGAAGGGGGACTACCACCTACGAGCAGTACTTC. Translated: CASSGRGTTTYEQYF.

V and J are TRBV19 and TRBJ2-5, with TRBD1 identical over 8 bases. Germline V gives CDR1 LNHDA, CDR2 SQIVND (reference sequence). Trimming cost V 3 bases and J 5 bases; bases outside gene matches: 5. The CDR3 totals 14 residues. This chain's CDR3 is CASSIPGGAETQYF. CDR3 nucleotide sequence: TGTGCCAGTAGTATCCCAGGGGGCGCGGAGACCCAGTACTTC.

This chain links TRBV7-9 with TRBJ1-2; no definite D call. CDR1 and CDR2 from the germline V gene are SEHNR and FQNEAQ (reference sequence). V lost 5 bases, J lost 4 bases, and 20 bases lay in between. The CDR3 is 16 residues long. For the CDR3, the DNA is TGTGCCAGCAGCCCCCCCTTAGTTTTGTCCGCCTATGGCTACACCTTC. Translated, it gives CASSPPLVLSAYGYTF. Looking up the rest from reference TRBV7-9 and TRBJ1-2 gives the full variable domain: DTGVSQNPRHKITKRGQNVTFRCDPISEHNRLYWYRQTLGQGPEFLTYFQNEAQLEKSRLLSDRFSAERPKGSFSTLEIQRTEQGDSAMYLCASSPPLVLSAYGYTFGSGTRLTVV.

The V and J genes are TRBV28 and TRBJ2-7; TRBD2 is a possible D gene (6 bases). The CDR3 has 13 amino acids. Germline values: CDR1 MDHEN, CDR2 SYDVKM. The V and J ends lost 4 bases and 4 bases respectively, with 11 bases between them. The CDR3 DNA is TGTGCCAGCAGTTCAGGAGGGAGATACGAGCAGTACTTC. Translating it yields CASSSGGRYEQYF.

The CDR3 spells CASSGQGNGLYQPQHF. The DNA of the CDR3 is TGTGCCAGTAGCGGACAGGGTAATGGCTTGTATCAGCCCCAGCATTTT. The genes are TRBV19 and TRBJ1-5, with 8 bases lining up with TRBD1. Germline-derived CDR1 and CDR2 are LNHDA and SQIVND (reference sequence). This CDR3 is 16 amino acids long. The ends lost 6 bases at V and 5 bases at J; junction bases unmatched: 12.

CDR3 bases: TGTGCCAGCAGTCGGGACAGGACCTACGAGCAGTACTTC. As protein: CASSRDRTYEQYF. The gene calls are TRBV12-3 or TRBV12-4 and TRBJ2-7, with 8 nucleotides matching TRBD1. Trimming took 5 bases from V and 2 from J; bases not matched to a gene: 2. The CDR3 length is 13 residues.

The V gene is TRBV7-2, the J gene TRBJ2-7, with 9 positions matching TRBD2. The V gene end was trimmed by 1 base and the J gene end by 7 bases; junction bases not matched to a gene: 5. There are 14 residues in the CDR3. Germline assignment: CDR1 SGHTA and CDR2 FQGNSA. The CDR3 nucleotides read TGTGCCAGCAGCTTAGGCGGGGGGGCCGGGGAGCAGTACTTC. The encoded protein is CASSLGGGAGEQYF.

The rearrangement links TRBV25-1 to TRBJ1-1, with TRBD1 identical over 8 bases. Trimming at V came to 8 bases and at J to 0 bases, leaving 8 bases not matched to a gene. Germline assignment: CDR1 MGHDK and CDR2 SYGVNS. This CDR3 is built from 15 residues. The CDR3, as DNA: TGTGCCAGCGGCCCATACAGGGGGATGAACACTGAAGCTTTCTTT. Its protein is CASGPYRGMNTEAFF.